These T cell receptor beta chains were read from a single sample in a study of CD8 T cells in Susac syndrome. TCRdb itself ran the immunoSEQ multiplex PCR reads through MiXCR, one entry per CDR3 protein. The sample consists of under 200,000 distinct CDR3 sequences, 90% to 95% of them appearing once. Sequencing used CD4+ T cells from PBMCs. The receptors stem from a human donor in good health. The CDR3 runs from the conserved cysteine through the conserved F or W. The D gene is left open where the match is weak. Only part of the rows carry a size: once, few, many, or a class if the clone is expanded.

CDR3aa	CDR3nt	j_gene	d_gene	v_gene	abundance
CSVVGGRNIQYF	TGCAGCGTTGTGGGGGGCCGAAACATTCAGTACTTC	TRBJ2-4	NA	TRBV29-1	NA
CASSSSVPYEQYF	TGTGCCAGCAGTAGTTCAGTGCCCTACGAGCAGTACTTC	TRBJ2-7	NA	TRBV28	NA
CASSPQIKAYEQYF	TGTGCCAGCAGCCCCCAAATTAAAGCCTACGAGCAGTACTTC	TRBJ2-7	NA	TRBV7-9	NA
CSVVAALTYEQYF	TGCAGCGTTGTAGCAGCCCTCACCTACGAGCAGTACTTC	TRBJ2-7	NA	TRBV29-1	NA
CATSRDRGPRINEQFF	TGTGCCACCAGCAGAGACAGGGGGCCGAGGATCAATGAGCAGTTCTTC	TRBJ2-1	TRBD1	TRBV15	NA
CSAPPRAETQYF	TGCAGTGCTCCTCCGAGGGCCGAGACCCAGTACTTC	TRBJ2-5	NA	TRBV20-1	NA
CSVGASGSSTDTQYF	TGCAGCGTGGGCGCTAGCGGGAGTAGCACAGATACGCAGTATTTT	TRBJ2-3	TRBD2	TRBV29-1	NA
CASIHDRADLSGYTF	TGTGCCAGCATCCACGATAGGGCAGACCTAAGTGGCTACACCTTC	TRBJ1-2	NA	TRBV7-9	once
CASSLPERGRTQYF	TGTGCCAGCAGCCTACCTGAACGAGGGCGTACGCAGTATTTT	TRBJ2-3	NA	TRBV3-1	NA
CASRRSTEAFF	TGTGCCAGCCGTCGGAGCACTGAAGCTTTCTTT	TRBJ1-1	NA	TRBV11-3	NA
CASRLRDTSPLHF	TGTGCCAGCAGACTCCGAGACACGTCACCCCTCCACTTT	TRBJ1-6	NA	TRBV7-2	NA
CASSRRTGQETQYF	TGTGCCAGCAGCCGTAGGACGGGACAAGAGACCCAGTACTTC	TRBJ2-5	NA	TRBV7-2	NA
CASSPRGISYEQYF	TGTGCCAGCAGCCCCCGGGGGATTTCCTACGAGCAGTACTTC	TRBJ2-7	NA	TRBV3-1	NA
CAYLPDSYNSPLHF	TGTGCCTACCTTCCGGACAGTTATAATTCACCCCTCCACTTT	TRBJ1-6	NA	TRBV30	NA
CASSLVGGQNTEAFF	TGCGCCAGCAGCTTGGTAGGCGGACAGAATACTGAAGCTTTCTTT	TRBJ1-1	NA	TRBV5-1	NA
CASSQDKRGGTDTQYF	TGCGCCAGCAGCCAAGATAAGCGGGGGGGCACAGATACGCAGTATTTT	TRBJ2-3	TRBD2	TRBV4-3	NA
CASSYDGPEKLFF	TGTGCCAGCAGTTACGACGGCCCGGAAAAACTGTTTTTT	TRBJ1-4	NA	TRBV6-2/TRBV6-3	NA
CASSRDIYEQYF	TGTGCCAGCAGTAGGGACATCTACGAGCAGTACTTC	TRBJ2-7	NA	TRBV5-4	NA
CATSAGRGELFF	TGTGCCACCAGTGCCGGACGCGGGGAGCTGTTTTTT	TRBJ2-2	NA	TRBV24-1	once
CASSRDWTDKNIQYF	TGTGCCAGCAGTCGAGACTGGACGGATAAAAACATTCAGTACTTC	TRBJ2-4	NA	TRBV7-9	NA
CASSLERGHTGELFF	TGTGCCAGCAGTTTAGAAAGGGGTCACACCGGGGAGCTGTTTTTT	TRBJ2-2	NA	TRBV27	NA
CSVEGTSGGADTQYF	TGCAGCGTTGAGGGAACTAGCGGGGGGGCGGACACGCAGTATTTT	TRBJ2-3	TRBD2	TRBV29-1	NA
CASSLGDGNYGYTF	TGTGCCAGCAGCTTAGGGGACGGAAACTATGGCTACACCTTC	TRBJ1-2	NA	TRBV7-9	NA
CASSLIRDRGFTGELFF	TGTGCCAGCAGCTTAATCCGGGACAGGGGTTTCACCGGGGAGCTGTTTTTT	TRBJ2-2	TRBD1	TRBV7-8	NA
CSVASGGPTEAFF	TGCAGCGTTGCCTCCGGGGGGCCCACTGAAGCTTTCTTT	TRBJ1-1	NA	TRBV29-1	once
CASSGGQGAQPQHF	TGTGCCAGCAGTGGTGGACAGGGGGCTCAGCCCCAGCATTTT	TRBJ1-5	TRBD1	TRBV2	NA
CASSQGGASGAFF	TGTGCCAGCAGCCAAGGAGGGGCAAGCGGGGCTTTCTTT	TRBJ1-1	NA	TRBV3-1	once